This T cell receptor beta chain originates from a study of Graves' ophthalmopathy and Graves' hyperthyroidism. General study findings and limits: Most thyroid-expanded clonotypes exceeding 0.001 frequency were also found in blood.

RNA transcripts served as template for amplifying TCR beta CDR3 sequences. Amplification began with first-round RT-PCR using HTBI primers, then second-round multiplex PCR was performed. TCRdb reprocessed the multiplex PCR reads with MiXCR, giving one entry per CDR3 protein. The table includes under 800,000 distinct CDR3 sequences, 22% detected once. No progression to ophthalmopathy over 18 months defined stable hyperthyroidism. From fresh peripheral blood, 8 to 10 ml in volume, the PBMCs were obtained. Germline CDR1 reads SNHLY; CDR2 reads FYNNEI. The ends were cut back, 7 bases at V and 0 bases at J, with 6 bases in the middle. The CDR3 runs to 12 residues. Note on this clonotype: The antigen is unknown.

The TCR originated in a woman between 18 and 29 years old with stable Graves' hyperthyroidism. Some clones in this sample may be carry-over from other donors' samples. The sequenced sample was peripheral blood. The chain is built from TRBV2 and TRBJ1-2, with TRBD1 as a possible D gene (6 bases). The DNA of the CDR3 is TGTGCCAGCAACAGGGCTAACTATGGCTACACCTTC. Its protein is CASNRANYGYTF. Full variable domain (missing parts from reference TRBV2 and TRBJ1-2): EPEVTQTPSHQVTQMGQEVILRCVPISNHLYFYWYRQILGQKVEFLVSFYNNEISEKSEIFDDQFSVERPDGSNFTLKIRSTKLEDSAMYFCASNRANYGYTFGSGTRLTVV.